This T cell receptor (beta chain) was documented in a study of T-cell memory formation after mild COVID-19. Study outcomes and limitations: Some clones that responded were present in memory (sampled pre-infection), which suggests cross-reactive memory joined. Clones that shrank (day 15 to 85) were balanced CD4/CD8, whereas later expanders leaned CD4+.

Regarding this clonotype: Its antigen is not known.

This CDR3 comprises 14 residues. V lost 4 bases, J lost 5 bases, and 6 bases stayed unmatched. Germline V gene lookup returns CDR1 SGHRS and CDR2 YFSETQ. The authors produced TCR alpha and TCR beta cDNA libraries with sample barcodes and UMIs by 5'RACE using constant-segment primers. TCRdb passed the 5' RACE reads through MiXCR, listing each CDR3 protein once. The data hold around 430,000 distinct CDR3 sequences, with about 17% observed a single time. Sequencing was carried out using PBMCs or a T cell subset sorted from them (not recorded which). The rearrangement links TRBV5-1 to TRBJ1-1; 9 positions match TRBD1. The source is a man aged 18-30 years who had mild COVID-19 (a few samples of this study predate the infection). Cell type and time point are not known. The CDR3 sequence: CASSLTGGLTEAFF. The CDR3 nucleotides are TGCGCCAGCAGCCTTACAGGGGGCTTAACTGAAGCTTTCTTT. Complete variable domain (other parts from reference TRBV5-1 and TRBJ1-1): KAGVTQTPRYLIKTRGQQVTLSCSPISGHRSVSWYQQTPGQGLQFLFEYFSETQRNKGNFPGRFSGRQFSNSRSEMNVSTLELGDSALYLCASSLTGGLTEAFFGQGTRLTVV.